This T cell receptor beta chain is from a study of T cell clones after liver transplantation. Overall study context: As an antigen-independent comparator, third-party-reactive TCRbeta sequences came from pre-transplant mixed lymphocyte reactions. Timepoints were pre-transplant, pre-withdrawal, and after withdrawal was completed or failed.

Here immunoSEQ multiplex PCR was the method, and the copy in TCRdb shows in-frame clones only, minus some. The repertoire holds tens of thousands of clones, with about 64% as singletons. The CDR3 extends over 14 amino acids. The V end lost 3 bases, the J end lost 3 bases, and 10 bases lay between the germline ends. Germline V lookup: CDR1 MNHEY, CDR2 SMNVEV (reference sequence). The sample here was CD4+ T cells from blood, taken before liver transplant. The TCR sequence derives from a human donor who received a liver transplant. The V call is TRBV27, the J call TRBJ2-3, with TRBD2 as a possible D gene (5 bases). CDR3 nucleotides: TGTGCCAGCAGTTTTAGTGGACTGACAGATACGCAGTATTTT. Translated: CASSFSGLTDTQYF.